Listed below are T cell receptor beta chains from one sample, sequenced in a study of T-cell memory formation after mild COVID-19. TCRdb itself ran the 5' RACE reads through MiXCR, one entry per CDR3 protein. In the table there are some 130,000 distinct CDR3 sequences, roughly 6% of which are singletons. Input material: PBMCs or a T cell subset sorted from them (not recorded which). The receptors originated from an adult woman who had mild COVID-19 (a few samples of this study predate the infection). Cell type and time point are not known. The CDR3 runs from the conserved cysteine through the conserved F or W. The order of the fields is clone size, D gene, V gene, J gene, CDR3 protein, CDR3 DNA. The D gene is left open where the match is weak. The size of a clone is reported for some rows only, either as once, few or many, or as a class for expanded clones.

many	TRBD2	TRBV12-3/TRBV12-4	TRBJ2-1	CASRTSGRGSEQFF	TGTGCCAGCAGGACTAGCGGGAGGGGCAGTGAGCAGTTCTTC
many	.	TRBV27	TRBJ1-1	CASSRINTEAFF	TGTGCCAGCAGCCGTATCAACACTGAAGCTTTCTTT
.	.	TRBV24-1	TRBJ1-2	CATSANDGGYTF	TGTGCCACCAGTGCCAACGACGGAGGCTACACCTTC
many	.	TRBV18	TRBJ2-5	CASSPRARETQYF	TGTGCCAGCAGTCCACGGGCCAGGGAGACCCAGTACTTC
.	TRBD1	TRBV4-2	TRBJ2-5	CASSQRHGTGEETQYF	TGTGCCAGCAGCCAACGCCACGGGACAGGGGAAGAGACCCAGTACTTC
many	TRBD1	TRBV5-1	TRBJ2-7	CASSYEDRGNEQYF	TGCGCCAGCAGCTATGAAGACAGGGGCAACGAGCAGTACTTC
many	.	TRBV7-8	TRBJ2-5	CASSLAPGAPETQYF	TGTGCCAGCAGCTTAGCGCCGGGGGCGCCAGAGACCCAGTACTTC
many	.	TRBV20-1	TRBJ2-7	CSAGLSYEQYF	TGCAGTGCTGGACTCTCCTACGAGCAGTACTTC
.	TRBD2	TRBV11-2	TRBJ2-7	CASSLVASGAHEQYF	TGTGCCAGCAGCTTAGTGGCTAGCGGGGCCCACGAGCAGTACTTC
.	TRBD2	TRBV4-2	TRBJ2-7	CASSQHSGQSYEQYF	TGTGCCAGCAGCCAGCATAGCGGGCAGTCCTACGAGCAGTACTTC
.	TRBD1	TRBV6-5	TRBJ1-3	CASSYADREYTIYF	TGTGCCAGCAGTTACGCGGACAGGGAGTACACCATATATTTT
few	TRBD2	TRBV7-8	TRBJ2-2	CASSPQPAGGELFF	TGTGCCAGCAGCCCGCAGCCGGCGGGGGGAGAGCTGTTTTTT